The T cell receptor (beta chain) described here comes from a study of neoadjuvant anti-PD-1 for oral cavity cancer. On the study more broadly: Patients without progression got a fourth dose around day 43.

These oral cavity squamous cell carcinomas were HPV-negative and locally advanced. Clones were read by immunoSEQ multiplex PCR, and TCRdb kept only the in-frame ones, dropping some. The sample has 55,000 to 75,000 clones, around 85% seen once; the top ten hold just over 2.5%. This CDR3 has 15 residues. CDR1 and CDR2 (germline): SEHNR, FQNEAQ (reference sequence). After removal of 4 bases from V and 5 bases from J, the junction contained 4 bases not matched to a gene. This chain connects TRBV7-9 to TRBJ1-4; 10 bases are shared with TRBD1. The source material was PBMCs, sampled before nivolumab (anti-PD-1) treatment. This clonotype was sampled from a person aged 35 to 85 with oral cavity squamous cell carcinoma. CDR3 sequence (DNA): TGTGCCAGCAGCTGGACAGGGGGACCAAATGAAAAACTGTTTTTT. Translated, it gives CASSWTGGPNEKLFF. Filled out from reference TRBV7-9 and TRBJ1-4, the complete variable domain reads DTGVSQNPRHKITKRGQNVTFRCDPISEHNRLYWYRQTLGQGPEFLTYFQNEAQLEKSRLLSDRFSAERPKGSFSTLEIQRTEQGDSAMYLCASSWTGGPNEKLFFGSGTQLSVL.